This TCR beta chain was identified during a study of blood T cell repertoires in COVID-19. Overall study: The United States, Italy and Spain were the sources of the acute and convalescent COVID-19 samples. PBMCs, B-cell-depleted T cells, or T cells provided the cDNA or gDNA that made up the material.

The germline V gene has CDR1 MDHEN and CDR2 SYDVKM. The germline V and J ends were trimmed by 3 bases and 8 bases, with 13 bases remaining between them. The CDR3 sequence is 13 residues long. TCRdb's table, derived via immunoSEQ multiplex PCR, lists solely in-frame clones and lacks some. The sample carries 150,000 to 200,000 clones, about four fifths recorded once. The V and J genes are TRBV28 and TRBJ1-2; weak D call: TRBD1 (5 bases). The sequenced material came from peripheral blood. This receptor was taken from a woman over 75 with active or convalescent COVID-19. The CDR3 DNA follows: TGTGCCAGCAGTTTCATAGGGGTGGGAGGCTACACCTTC. Its protein product is CASSFIGVGGYTF.